Shown below are 10 T cell receptor beta chains from a single sample sequenced in a study of neurological immune-mediated disorders. The sample's time point: longitudinal time-point 3. TCRdb analysed the 5' RACE reads with MiXCR anew, one entry per CDR3 protein. Here the sample spans approximately 89,000 distinct CDR3 sequences, roughly 4.5% being singletons. The sequenced sample was PBMCs. The receptors were gathered from a woman aged 60 to 75 with multiple sclerosis.

There are many counts of this clonotype. The chain combines TRBV12-3 or TRBV12-4 with TRBJ2-7, with 8 nucleotides matching TRBD2. The CDR3 loop spans 14 amino acids. Germline trimming cut 9 bases from V and 0 bases from J; bases unmatched to any gene: 7. CDR3 DNA: TGTGCCAGTTCGTCGGGGGGGAGCTCCTACGAGCAGTACTTC. This gives the protein CASSSGGSSYEQYF.

This clonotype has a count of ten or more. This chain links TRBV2 with TRBJ2-7, with TRBD1 as a possible D gene (6 bases). Germline-derived CDR1 and CDR2 are SNHLY and FYNNEI. The CDR3 length is 13 residues. V was trimmed by 9 bases and J by 1 base, leaving 13 bases between them. The DNA for the CDR3 is TGTGCCAGACGGGACAAGGTATCCTACGAGCAGTACTTC. It is translated as CARRDKVSYEQYF.

This clonotype was observed many times. This rearrangement joins TRBV11-2 to TRBJ1-3, with D possibly matching TRBD1 (5 bases). Germline V gene data show CDR1 as SGHAT and CDR2 as FQNNGV. There are 20 residues in the CDR3. The V gene lost 3 bases and the J gene lost 4 bases, with 28 bases spanning the gap. This chain's CDR3 is CASSFPVRRRPTGEGNTIYF. Here the CDR3 DNA reads TGTGCCAGCAGCTTCCCGGTCAGGAGGCGGCCCACGGGGGAAGGAAACACCATATATTTT.

This clonotype was seen repeatedly, ten times or more. Germline is not matched at one junction end, which may reflect a read error. The rearrangement uses TRBV18 and TRBJ1-2, with no clear D. Looked up from germline, CDR1 is KGHSH and CDR2 is LQKENI. The CDR3 spans 14 residues. CDR3 protein: CANSNGLGNYGYTF. CDR3 nucleotides: TGTGCCAACTCAAATGGGCTTGGTAACTATGGCTACACCTTC.

This clonotype has ten or more counts. V usage is TRBV7-7 and J usage is TRBJ1-4; possible D gene TRBD1, 5 bases. The CDR3 is 14 residues long. Germline V lookup: CDR1 SSHAT, CDR2 FNYEAQ (reference sequence). The germline V and J ends were trimmed by 4 bases and 4 bases, with 10 bases remaining between them. The CDR3 here is CASSSGGSNEKLFF. CDR3 nucleotide sequence: TGTGCCAGCAGCTCCGGGGGGAGTAATGAAAAACTGTTTTTT.

This clonotype was found many times. The J gene is TRBJ2-1, the V gene TRBV20-1, with 10 bases lining up with TRBD2. The germline V gene has CDR1 DFQATT and CDR2 SNEGSKA (reference sequence). The CDR3 loop spans 15 amino acids. With V trimmed by 0 bases and J by 7 bases, 6 bases remained unmatched. The CDR3 DNA sequence: TGCAGTGCTAGAGATTCTAGCGGGGGAAGTAATGAGCAGTTCTTC. Amino acids: CSARDSSGGSNEQFF.

This clonotype was seen many times. The chain joins TRBV5-1 to TRBJ2-5; D assignment may be TRBD1 or TRBD2 (6 bases each). The CDR3 has 14 residues. V lost 0 bases and J 5 bases, leaving 11 bases between the germline ends. Germline V gene lookup returns CDR1 SGHRS and CDR2 YFSETQ. This CDR3 is CASSLEGGGETQYF. CDR3 DNA sequence: TGCGCCAGCAGCTTGGAGGGGGGCGGGGAGACCCAGTACTTC.

In its sample, this clonotype was seen many times. The chain has TRBV6-1 and TRBJ2-7; D may correspond to TRBD1 or TRBD2 (5 bases each). This CDR3 is built from 13 residues. Germline CDR1 MNHNS, CDR2 SASEGT. Trimming stripped 5 bases from V and 4 bases from J, with 12 bases between. The CDR3 loop is CASSRDGGYEQYF. CDR3 DNA sequence: TGTGCCAGCAGTAGGGACGGTGGGTACGAGCAGTACTTC.

This clonotype was recorded a few times. The rearrangement joins TRBV19 to TRBJ2-7; D uncertain. Trimming took off 0 bases at V and 0 bases at J, with 12 bases between the two ends. Germline CDR1 reads LNHDA; CDR2 reads SQIVND (reference sequence). The CDR3 has 16 residues. In nucleotides, the CDR3 is TGTGCCAGTAGTATAGATCTCCGTCGGAGCTCCTACGAGCAGTACTTC. Residues: CASSIDLRRSSYEQYF.

There are many counts of this clonotype. The genes are TRBV4-2 and TRBJ2-5; D ambiguous. This CDR3 is built from 15 residues. V lost 0 bases and J 1 base, leaving 9 bases between the germline ends. CDR1 LGHNA and CDR2 YNFKEQ come from the germline V gene. The CDR3 protein is CASSQEGPVQETQYF. The DNA for the CDR3 is TGTGCCAGCAGCCAAGAAGGTCCAGTCCAAGAGACCCAGTACTTC.